One and the same sample provided the 6 T cell receptor beta chains below, sequenced in a study of Graves' ophthalmopathy and Graves' hyperthyroidism. RNA transcripts were the source from which TCR beta CDR3 regions were amplified. A first-round RT-PCR used HTBI primers, followed by a second-round multiplex PCR. TCRdb fed the multiplex PCR reads into MiXCR, producing one record per CDR3 protein. The sample lists 450,000 or so distinct CDR3 sequences, approximately 14% seen once, with over 8% in the top ten. Sequenced: blood. The receptors originated from a woman aged 25 to 39 with Graves' ophthalmopathy.

Concerning this clonotype itself: A much larger clone lies a single base off, so this may be a read error. The rearrangement joins TRBV20-1 to TRBJ1-5, with TRBD1 matching over 8 bases. The CDR3 has 14 amino acids. Per germline, CDR1 DFQATT and CDR2 SNEGSKA (reference sequence). V was clipped by 5 bases and J by 3 bases; unmatched bases: 6. CDR3 sequence reads: CSAGGQGDNQPQHF. The CDR3 DNA follows: TGCAGTGCTGGCGGACAGGGTGACAATCAGCCCCAGCATTTT.

This clonotype appeared a few times. V is TRBV5-5 and J is TRBJ2-7; the D is unclear. The CDR3 runs to 13 residues. Germline V lookup: CDR1 SGHKS, CDR2 YYEKEE (reference sequence). V lost 5 bases to trimming and J lost 2 bases, with 11 bases between them. The chain's CDR3 is CASRRESAYEQYF. The CDR3 nucleotides read TGTGCCAGCAGGCGTGAAAGTGCCTACGAGCAGTACTTC.

Many counts were recorded for this clonotype. V is TRBV5-1 and J is TRBJ2-2; 10 bases are a match to TRBD1. The CDR3 is 15 amino acids. Germline CDR1 and CDR2: SGHRS and YFSETQ. V dropped 4 bases and J dropped 5; count of bases not matched to a gene: 5. CDR3 nucleotides: TGCGCCAGCAGCCGGGACAGGGGCGCTACCGGGGAGCTGTTTTTT. This gives the protein CASSRDRGATGELFF.

This clonotype was recorded many times. The chain uses TRBV20-1 and TRBJ1-1, with D unclear. V was cut by 3 bases and J by 11 bases, with 16 bases left in between. The CDR3 length is 12 residues. CDR1 is DFQATT and CDR2 is SNEGSKA in the germline V gene (reference sequence). CDR3 sequence reads: CSASTSRKEAFF. The CDR3 nucleotides are TGCAGTGCTAGTACTTCCAGGAAGGAGGCTTTCTTT.

This clonotype was counted ten times or more. V is TRBV20-1 and J is TRBJ2-7; 7 nucleotides agree with TRBD1. This CDR3 has 15 amino acids. Looked up from germline, CDR1 is DFQATT and CDR2 is SNEGSKA (reference sequence). Trimming removed 3 bases from V and 3 bases from J; junction bases left unmatched: 11. In nucleotides, the CDR3 is TGCAGTGCTAGCCCCGGGACAGCTAGTAACTACGAGCAGTACTTC. Translated, it gives CSASPGTASNYEQYF.

The table lists this clonotype with a few counts. The V gene is TRBV10-3, the J gene TRBJ1-1; D remains unclear. The CDR3 spans 13 residues. V was pared by 7 bases and J by 4 bases, with 13 bases between. Germline values: CDR1 ENHRY, CDR2 SYGVKD. CDR3 coding DNA: TGTGCCATCAAGGCAGAGACGAGCACTGAAGCTTTCTTT. Translated: CAIKAETSTEAFF.